This T cell receptor (beta chain) was observed in a study of T-cell reconstitution after alpha-beta-depleted transplantation in children. This clonotype has just a few counts. The antigen is not known. Unique molecular identifiers were used in preparing the TCRbeta library. MiXCR, run by TCRdb on the PCR reads, gives a single entry per CDR3 protein. The data hold around 420,000 distinct CDR3 sequences, with roughly 15% observed a single time. The study's findings and limits: Reportedly, only several hundred clones from non-depleted graft cells drove alpha-beta T-cell counts at about two months. Newly generated T cells supplied most T-cell counts and diversity one year post-transplant. Surviving recipient T cells and thymic progenitors underlay high day-60 TCRbeta diversity in some patients.

The sample was PBMCs, mostly from graft donor cells, taken 360 days after TCRalphabeta/CD19-depleted stem cell transplant. This TCR came from a boy in the first two years of life who had a stem cell transplant for Wiskott-Aldrich syndrome, so the T cells may come from the graft donor.

As DNA, the CDR3 is TGTGCCAGCAGCCCCTTCGGACAGGACTACGAGCAGTACTTC. Translating it yields CASSPFGQDYEQYF. The chain has TRBV7-7 and TRBJ2-7, with 7 positions matching TRBD1. J gave up 3 bases and V 5 bases, and 7 bases lay outside the gene matches. The CDR3 sequence is 14 residues long. Germline V gene sequence: CDR1 SSHAT, CDR2 FNYEAQ (reference sequence). Together with reference TRBV7-7 and TRBJ2-7, the CDR3 gives the full variable domain: GAGVSQSPRYKVTKRGQDVTLRCDPISSHATLYWYQQALGQGPEFLTYFNYEAQPDKSGLPSDRFSAERPEGSISTLTIQRTEQRDSAMYRCASSPFGQDYEQYFGPGTRLTVT.